The T cell receptor (beta chain) described here comes from a study of blood T cell repertoires in COVID-19. The table lists this clone with a few counts. Libraries were prepared by immunoSEQ multiplex PCR; TCRdb keeps only in-frame clonotypes and omits some of them. This table has roughly 80,000 clones, around 80% appearing once. Per the germline V gene, CDR1 is SNHLY and CDR2 is FYNNEI. The length of the CDR3 is 12 residues. Germline trimming cut 7 bases from V and 3 bases from J; bases unmatched to any gene: 3. This rearrangement joins TRBV2 to TRBJ2-7, with 7 bases matching TRBD1. This TCR was recovered from a man in his sixties with active or convalescent COVID-19. The sequencing sample was made of peripheral blood. The chain's CDR3 is CASTGQNYEQYF. CDR3 in DNA: TGTGCCAGCACGGGACAGAACTACGAGCAGTACTTC. Together with reference TRBV2 and TRBJ2-7, the CDR3 gives the full variable domain: EPEVTQTPSHQVTQMGQEVILRCVPISNHLYFYWYRQILGQKVEFLVSFYNNEISEKSEIFDDQFSVERPDGSNFTLKIRSTKLEDSAMYFCASTGQNYEQYFGPGTRLTVT.